Below are 27 T cell receptor beta chains sequenced from a single sample in a study of patients and donors after allogeneic stem cell transplantation. MiXCR was run by TCRdb on the RT-PCR reads, yielding one entry per CDR3 protein. The table lists about 40,000 distinct CDR3 sequences, 30% to 40% of them singletons. Input material: blood, either unsorted or a sorted T cell fraction (not recorded which). These receptor sequences come from a human donor who was either an allogeneic HSCT recipient or a stem cell or donor lymphocyte infusion donor (not recorded which). It is not recorded whose cells these are; they may come from a transplant donor.

The V and J genes are TRBV6-6 and TRBJ1-1; possibly TRBD1 for D (6 bases). The CDR3 length is 14 residues. CDR1 is MNHNY, CDR2 SVGAGI, per germline (reference sequence). The V end was cut by 2 bases, the J end by 1 base, with 8 bases between. CDR3: CASSYRDTNTEAFF. The CDR3 DNA is TGTGCCAGCAGTTACAGGGACACGAACACTGAAGCTTTCTTT.

This clonotype was seen repeatedly, ten times or more. J is TRBJ2-1 and V is TRBV12-3 or TRBV12-4; 10 bases map to TRBD2. The CDR3 is made up of 18 amino acids. V shed 5 bases, J shed 2 bases, and the junction held 12 bases outside the gene matches. DNA for the CDR3: TGTGCCAGCAGTAGGTGGACTAGCGGTCGTTCCACCTACAATGAGCAGTTCTTC. It specifies CASSRWTSGRSTYNEQFF.

In its sample, this clonotype was seen many times. The J gene is TRBJ1-1, the V gene TRBV6-5, with D possibly TRBD1 on 6 matching bases. Germline V lookup: CDR1 MNHEY, CDR2 SVGAGI. The ends were cut back, 8 bases at V and 2 bases at J, with 18 bases in the middle. CDR3 length: 15 amino acids. The CDR3 is CASVRGRGGNTEAFF. The CDR3 DNA follows: TGTGCCAGCGTCCGAGGGAGGGGGGGAAACACTGAAGCTTTCTTT.

This clonotype was recorded a few times. The V gene is TRBV29-1, the J gene TRBJ2-7, with D perhaps matching TRBD2 (6 bases). CDR1 is SQVTM, CDR2 ANQGSEA, per germline. V was cut by 7 bases and J by 4 bases, with 20 bases left in between. CDR3 length: 14 residues. The CDR3, as DNA: TGCAGCGCAATGCTGGGGGGTTTAGGGTACGAGCAGTACTTC. It is translated as CSAMLGGLGYEQYF.

This clonotype was seen more than once but under ten times. V gene TRBV20-1 combines with J gene TRBJ2-4; D is ambiguous. Trimming stripped 2 bases from V and 10 bases from J, with 18 bases between. The germline V gene encodes CDR1 DFQATT and CDR2 SNEGSKA (reference sequence). The CDR3 length is 14 residues. CDR3 nucleotide sequence: TGCAGTGCTAGAACCACAGCCCTCAGCTGGATTCAGTACTTC. This codes for CSARTTALSWIQYF.

This clonotype was found many times. The V and J genes are TRBV4-2 and TRBJ1-3; no definite D call. The germline V gene encodes CDR1 LGHNA and CDR2 YNFKEQ. Trimming pared 2 bases from V and 0 bases from J, leaving 11 bases between. CDR3 length: 16 amino acids. The CDR3, as DNA: TGTGCCAGCAGCCAACTTTTGACGGCCTCTGGAAACACCATATATTTT. Translated, it gives CASSQLLTASGNTIYF.

The CDR3 nucleotides are TGTGCCAGCAGCTTAATCGCGAACACCGGGGAGCTGTTTTTT. This sequence encodes CASSLIANTGELFF. V and J are TRBV7-3 and TRBJ2-2, with no clear D. CDR3 length: 14 amino acids. Between the trimmed V and J ends, which lost 1 base and 0 bases, there was a span of 3 bases. CDR1 is SGHTA, CDR2 FQGTGA, per germline. Complete variable domain (other parts from reference TRBV7-3 and TRBJ2-2): GAGVSQTPSNKVTEKGKYVELRCDPISGHTALYWYRQSLGQGPEFLIYFQGTGAADDSGLPNDRFFAVRPEGSVSTLKIQRTERGDSAVYLCASSLIANTGELFFGEGSRLTVL.

The chain joins TRBV7-9 to TRBJ2-1; unclear D gene. Deletions cut 0 bases from V and 10 bases from J, with 7 bases between. Germline V gene sequence: CDR1 SEHNR, CDR2 FQNEAQ (reference sequence). The CDR3 is made up of 12 amino acids. Here the CDR3 DNA reads TGTGCCAGCAGCTTAGCCGGCAGGGAGCAGTTCTTC. Translated, it gives CASSLAGREQFF. Using reference TRBV7-9 and TRBJ2-1 for the parts outside the CDR3, the full variable domain is DTGVSQNPRHKITKRGQNVTFRCDPISEHNRLYWYRQTLGQGPEFLTYFQNEAQLEKSRLLSDRFSAERPKGSFSTLEIQRTEQGDSAMYLCASSLAGREQFFGPGTRLTVL.

This chain joins TRBV6-5 and TRBJ2-2; D is possibly TRBD2 (5 bases). In germline, CDR1 is MNHEY, CDR2 SVGAGI. This CDR3 region has 14 residues. Deletions cut 7 bases from V and 6 bases from J, with 15 bases between. The CDR3 is CASTPEGGPGELFF. CDR3 bases: TGTGCCAGCACGCCAGAGGGCGGACCCGGGGAGCTGTTTTTT.

The chain combines TRBV3-1 with TRBJ2-1; the match to TRBD2 covers 11 bases. This CDR3 contains 17 residues. Germline values: CDR1 LGHDT, CDR2 YNNKEL (reference sequence). The ends lost 4 bases at V and 3 bases at J; junction bases unmatched: 8. The CDR3 loop reads CASSRGRLAGFYNEQFF. DNA of the CDR3: TGTGCCAGCAGCCGAGGGCGACTAGCGGGATTCTACAATGAGCAGTTCTTC.

This chain connects TRBV4-1 to TRBJ2-7; no reliable D call. Germline V lookup: CDR1 MGHRA, CDR2 YSYEKL. The CDR3 consists of 16 residues. The ends were cut back, 3 bases at V and 3 bases at J, with 18 bases in the middle. CDR3 DNA sequence: TGCGCCAGCAGCCAGTATCAGCGACGGCCGAACTACGAGCAGTACTTC. Protein sequence: CASSQYQRRPNYEQYF.

This clonotype showed up many times. V gene TRBV11-2 combines with J gene TRBJ1-1; D is possibly TRBD1 (5 bases). The germline V and J ends were trimmed by 3 bases and 1 base, with 15 bases remaining between them. Germline V gene sequence: CDR1 SGHAT, CDR2 FQNNGV. This CDR3 has 16 residues. CDR3 in DNA: TGTGCCAGCAGCTTCCCCTGGGAGGGGAAGAACACTGAAGCTTTCTTT. It translates to CASSFPWEGKNTEAFF.

The J gene is TRBJ2-7, the V gene TRBV15, with TRBD2 as a possible D gene (5 bases). CDR1 is LNHNV, CDR2 YYDKDF, per germline (reference sequence). The length of the CDR3 is 15 residues. With 1 base removed from V and 4 bases from J, the gap between germline ends came to 14 bases. CDR3 region: CATSRGEGTYYEQYF. The DNA of the CDR3 is TGTGCCACCAGCAGAGGAGAGGGAACCTATTACGAGCAGTACTTC. Variable domain in full (rest from reference TRBV15 and TRBJ2-7): DAMVIQNPRYQVTQFGKPVTLSCSQTLNHNVMYWYQQKSSQAPKLLFHYYDKDFNNEADTPDNFQSRRPNTSFCFLDIRSPGLGDTAMYLCATSRGEGTYYEQYFGPGTRLTVT.

V is TRBV7-2 and J is TRBJ1-4; D is undetermined. Between the trimmed V and J ends, which lost 1 base and 4 bases, there was a span of 1 base. From germline, CDR1 is SGHTA and CDR2 FQGNSA. This CDR3 comprises 12 residues. The CDR3 here is CASSLVNEKLFF. CDR3 in DNA: TGTGCCAGCAGCTTAGTTAATGAAAAACTGTTTTTT. The whole variable domain, filled in from reference TRBV7-2 and TRBJ1-4, reads GAGVSQSPSNKVTEKGKDVELRCDPISGHTALYWYRQSLGQGLEFLIYFQGNSAPDKSGLPSDRFSAERTGGSVSTLTIQRTQQEDSAVYLCASSLVNEKLFFGSGTQLSVL.

This clonotype has just a few counts. V usage is TRBV7-3 and J usage is TRBJ1-1; D call uncertain. V was trimmed by 6 bases and J by 0 bases, leaving 8 bases between them. The CDR3 is 13 residues long. Germline CDR1 reads SGHTA; CDR2 reads FQGTGA. As DNA, the CDR3 is TGTGCCAGCAGAGAGACGGTGAACACTGAAGCTTTCTTT. Residues: CASRETVNTEAFF.

This chain links TRBV28 with TRBJ2-7; maybe TRBD1 (5 bases). The CDR3 runs to 13 residues. Trimming cost V 2 bases and J 7 bases, with 12 bases left between them. The germline V gene encodes CDR1 MDHEN and CDR2 SYDVKM. The CDR3 coding sequence is TGTGCCAGCAGTTTAGCAGGGCCCGTTGAGCAGTACTTC. Its protein product is CASSLAGPVEQYF.

This clonotype has only a few counts. The J gene is TRBJ2-3, the V gene TRBV27, with D unresolved. V gave up 3 bases and J gave up 4 bases, with 17 bases separating them. Germline V CDR1 and CDR2: MNHEY, SMNVEV (reference sequence). This CDR3 is built from 16 residues. The CDR3 protein is CASSFLWSSRADTQYF. The CDR3 DNA sequence: TGTGCCAGCAGTTTCTTGTGGAGTAGTCGGGCAGATACGCAGTATTTT.

The V and J genes are TRBV6-5 and TRBJ2-1, with D perhaps matching TRBD1 or TRBD2 (5 bases each). The CDR3 sequence is 17 residues long. The V gene lost 4 bases and the J gene lost 6 bases, with 22 bases spanning the gap. Germline V gene sequence: CDR1 MNHEY, CDR2 SVGAGI. CDR3 in DNA: TGTGCCAGCAGTTCTCCGGGGCGATCAGGGCCGGGCAATGAGCAGTTCTTC. This sequence encodes CASSSPGRSGPGNEQFF.

The V and J genes are TRBV29-1 and TRBJ2-1, with 10 bases fitting TRBD1. The junction had 11 bases not matched to a gene; V was cut back by 7 bases and J by 5 bases. CDR3 size: 15 residues. CDR1 SQVTM and CDR2 ANQGSEA come from the germline V gene. The CDR3 loop reads CSAREGTGANNEQFF. Here the CDR3 DNA reads TGCAGCGCTCGGGAAGGGACAGGGGCCAACAATGAGCAGTTCTTC.

This clonotype was counted a few times. The chain employs TRBV5-1 and TRBJ2-3, with TRBD1 identical over 8 bases. The CDR3 is 14 residues long. Germline CDR1 reads SGHRS; CDR2 reads YFSETQ. Losses at the gene ends were 6 bases for V and 4 bases for J; bases not matched to a gene: 7. The CDR3 loop reads CASTPATGADTQYF. The DNA of the CDR3 is TGCGCCAGCACCCCGGCGACAGGGGCAGATACGCAGTATTTT. The full variable domain, completed using reference TRBV5-1 and TRBJ2-3, is KAGVTQTPRYLIKTRGQQVTLSCSPISGHRSVSWYQQTPGQGLQFLFEYFSETQRNKGNFPGRFSGRQFSNSRSEMNVSTLELGDSALYLCASTPATGADTQYFGPGTRLTVL.

V and J are TRBV10-3 and TRBJ1-2; D remains unclear. CDR3 length equals 11 residues. Germline assignment: CDR1 ENHRY and CDR2 SYGVKD. Trimming stripped 5 bases from V and 8 bases from J, with 9 bases between. The CDR3 region has the DNA TGTGCCATCAGTTCTATTTTGGGCTACACCTTC. It specifies CAISSILGYTF.

This clonotype was seen only a few times. The chain combines TRBV12-3 or TRBV12-4 with TRBJ1-4, with 7 bases lining up with TRBD1. The CDR3 totals 16 residues. V lost 4 bases to trimming and J lost 5 bases; unmatched junction nucleotides: 10. CDR3 in DNA: TGTGCCAGCAGTTCTACCACGGACAGGAGAAATGAAAAACTGTTTTTT. Its protein product is CASSSTTDRRNEKLFF.

This chain's CDR3 is CSARGLAGLYEQYF. The CDR3 DNA is TGCAGTGCTAGGGGACTAGCGGGACTCTACGAGCAGTACTTC. V and J are TRBV20-1 and TRBJ2-7; TRBD2 aligns across 13 bases. V lost 3 bases and J lost 3; bases outside the gene matches: 2. CDR3 length: 14 amino acids. Germline lookup yields CDR1 DFQATT and CDR2 SNEGSKA (reference sequence).

Regarding this clonotype: This may arise from a read error, as a much more abundant clone is one base away. The chain is built from TRBV5-1 and TRBJ2-3; the D is unclear. Germline assignment: CDR1 SGHRS and CDR2 YFSETQ. The CDR3 has 15 residues. The CDR3 sequence is CAGSLGINRGDTQYF. CDR3 DNA sequence: TGCGCCGGCAGCTTGGGGATAAACAGAGGAGATACGCAGTATTTT. Full variable domain (missing parts from reference TRBV5-1 and TRBJ2-3): KAGVTQTPRYLIKTRGQQVTLSCSPISGHRSVSWYQQTPGQGLQFLFEYFSETQRNKGNFPGRFSGRQFSNSRSEMNVSTLELGDSALYLCAGSLGINRGDTQYFGPGTRLTVL.

This clonotype was detected only a few times. The chain employs TRBV7-6 and TRBJ1-2, with a weak D call TRBD1 (5 bases). Germline V CDR1 and CDR2: SGHVS, FNYEAQ. V was clipped by 2 bases and J by 8 bases, with 9 bases between them. CDR3 length equals 12 residues. The CDR3: CASSLRGSGYTF. In DNA form, the CDR3 reads TGTGCCAGCAGCTTAAGGGGAAGCGGCTACACCTTC.

The chain is built from TRBV15 and TRBJ1-5; the match to TRBD1 covers 9 bases. CDR1 and CDR2 (germline): LNHNV, YYDKDF (reference sequence). J lost 4 bases, V lost 1 base, and 8 bases had no gene match. This CDR3 is 17 amino acids long. DNA of the CDR3: TGTGCCACCAGCAGAGGATTCTACAGGGGGCGGAATCAGCCCCAGCATTTT. Its translation is CATSRGFYRGRNQPQHF.

The chain combines TRBV12-3 or TRBV12-4 with TRBJ2-3, with D possibly TRBD1 on 6 matching bases. Trimming took off 5 bases at V and 0 bases at J, with 18 bases between the two ends. The length of the CDR3 is 17 residues. The CDR3 DNA is TGTGCCAGCAGTCCCACAACCGGACAGCCTAGCACAGATACGCAGTATTTT. It yields the protein CASSPTTGQPSTDTQYF.